This T cell receptor beta chain was identified in a study of blood T cell repertoires in COVID-19. On the study more broadly: Donors in the United States, Italy and Spain gave samples during acute or convalescent COVID-19. In each case, the material was cDNA or gDNA derived from T cells, B-cell-depleted T cells, or PBMCs.

The CDR3 has 16 amino acids. The germline V gene has CDR1 SGHRS and CDR2 YFSETQ. The ends lost 0 bases at V and 5 bases at J; junction bases unmatched: 8. Original processing methods: It was from reference gene primer amplification that nucleated cell counts were estimated. Only in-frame clones appear in the TCRdb table, and some are missing; sequencing was by immunoSEQ multiplex PCR. That table gives V, J and clone size, and the DNA gave D and trimming. The sample carries around 64,000 clones, approximately 78% recorded once. The TCR originated in a human donor in a cohort sampled during active COVID-19. The chain links TRBV5-1 to TRBJ2-1; 7 positions match TRBD2. Input material: peripheral blood. The CDR3 bases are TGCGCCAGCAGCTTGGGTTCAAAGGGAGGGAACAATGAGCAGTTCTTC. The encoded protein is CASSLGSKGGNNEQFF.